A single T cell receptor (beta chain) is shown here with its context. Antigen unknown. The CDR3 is 16 amino acids. V shed 0 bases, J shed 0 bases, and the junction held 4 bases outside the gene matches. Germline lookup yields CDR1 SGHRS and CDR2 YFSETQ. TCRdb re-derived calls from the multiplex PCR reads in MiXCR, one entry per CDR3 protein. The sample holds about 230,000 distinct CDR3 sequences, around 32% seen once. Breast cancer patients provided tissue from their axillary draining lymph nodes. This entry is derived from a study of breast tumors, draining lymph nodes, adjacent tissues. The study, taken as a whole, reports: Data only fit, rather than demonstrated, lymph node origin of most tumor T cells. Compared with basal-like, luminal-like tumors shared significantly more repertoire with nontumor tissue. The data were judged consistent with most tumor T cells coming from lymph node and expanding in tumor. Tumor TCR diversity was below lymph nodes but above nontumor tissue.

The chain has TRBV5-1 and TRBJ1-1; 8 bases line up with TRBD1. The TCR comes from a female donor with breast cancer. Some clones in this sample may be carry-over from other donors' samples. The sequenced sample was axillary lymph node tissue. CDR3 sequence reads: CASSLAATGVNTEAFF. CDR3 in DNA: TGCGCCAGCAGCTTGGCTGCGACAGGGGTGAACACTGAAGCTTTCTTT.